These 29 T cell receptor beta chains were sequenced from one sample in a study of blood T cells in healthy people across ages. Using a J-beta primer mix together with a sample-barcoded 5' primer, a second PCR was run for about 7 to 12 cycles. TCRdb reanalysed the 5' RACE reads using MiXCR and keeps one entry per CDR3 protein. The table records more than 800,000 distinct CDR3 sequences, about 30% of them present only once. The sample comprised blood. The receptors were gathered from a woman over 75 in good health.

The rearrangement joins TRBV20-1 to TRBJ1-1; no reliable D call. From germline, CDR1 is DFQATT and CDR2 SNEGSKA (reference sequence). Trimming stripped 3 bases from V and 4 bases from J, with 12 bases between. This CDR3 spans 13 amino acids. CDR3: CSASVWGGTEAFF. The CDR3 coding sequence is TGCAGTGCTAGTGTTTGGGGTGGCACTGAAGCTTTCTTT.

This clonotype was recorded at least ten times. This rearrangement joins TRBV24-1 to TRBJ2-6, with a weak D call TRBD1 (5 bases). Looked up from germline, CDR1 is KGHDR and CDR2 is SFDVKD. V dropped 4 bases and J dropped 2 bases, with 8 bases sitting between them. There are 15 residues in the CDR3. CDR3 nucleotides: TGTGCCACCAGTGACTTAGGGGCTGGGGCCAACGTCCTGACTTTC. Translating it yields CATSDLGAGANVLTF.

A word on this clonotype: Given a much more abundant clone one base away, this may be a read error. The gene calls are TRBV29-1 and TRBJ1-1; D is ambiguous. Germline CDR1 SQVTM, CDR2 ANQGSEA. Trimming shortened V by 2 bases and J by 9 bases, and 13 bases separated the two germline ends. The CDR3 loop spans 12 amino acids. In nucleotides, the CDR3 is TGCAGCGTTGAATTCCCAGCCCGGAAAGCTTTCTTT. Translating it yields CSVEFPARKAFF.

The chain recombines TRBV9 with TRBJ2-3; TRBD1 aligns across 8 bases. CDR1 is SGDLS and CDR2 is YYNGEE in the germline V gene. The CDR3 is made up of 15 amino acids. The J segment lost 0 bases and the V segment lost 5 bases, leaving 5 bases of the junction unmatched. The CDR3 nucleotides are TGTGCCAGCAGGCCCGGACAGGGTAGCACAGATACGCAGTATTTT. Amino acid sequence: CASRPGQGSTDTQYF.

This clonotype was seen more than once but under ten times. A much larger clone sits a single nucleotide away, making a read error possible. The chain links TRBV20-1 to TRBJ2-1; tentatively, D is TRBD2 (5 bases). Gene TRBJ2-7 matches the end of the DNA better, so the J call may be wrong. CDR3 length equals 15 residues. Per germline, CDR1 DFQATT and CDR2 SNEGSKA (reference sequence). The CDR3 loop reads CSASGGRSSYNEQYF. The CDR3 DNA follows: TGCAGTGCTTCCGGAGGACGTAGCTCCTACAATGAGCAGTACTTC.

Of note for this clonotype: Possible read error: a much larger clone is one base away. V gene TRBV6-5 combines with J gene TRBJ2-1; no definite D call. This CDR3 is 11 amino acids long. Germline V lookup: CDR1 MNHEY, CDR2 SVGAGI. V lost 1 base and J lost 11, with 6 bases in between. The CDR3 spells CASSYWVKQFF. The CDR3 nucleotides read TGTGCCAGCAGTTACTGGGTTAAGCAGTTCTTC.

This chain links TRBV27 with TRBJ1-1; weak D call: TRBD1 (6 bases). Germline V gives CDR1 MNHEY, CDR2 SMNVEV (reference sequence). Deletions cut 1 base from V and 5 bases from J, with 8 bases between. The CDR3 is 13 residues long. CDR3 region: CASSLYRVTEAFF. The CDR3 DNA sequence: TGTGCCAGCAGTTTATACAGGGTGACTGAAGCTTTCTTT.

With respect to this clonotype: A single base separates this from a much larger clone, so it may be a read error. The chain has TRBV20-1 and TRBJ1-5; D is unclear. CDR1 DFQATT and CDR2 SNEGSKA come from the germline V gene (reference sequence). The CDR3 totals 14 residues. The CDR3 sequence is CSARWQNSNQSQHF. In nucleotides, the CDR3 is TGCAGTGCTAGGTGGCAGAATAGCAATCAGTCCCAGCATTTT.

This clonotype was seen just once. With a much larger clone just one base away, this may be a read error. CDR3 amino acids: CASTGQSSYEQYF. Here the CDR3 DNA reads TGTGCCAGCACAGGGCAGTCATCCTACGAGCAGTACTTC. The chain has TRBV28 and TRBJ2-7; a possible D gene is TRBD1 (5 bases). Trimming stripped 7 bases from V and 1 base from J, with 11 bases between. CDR3 length equals 13 residues. The V gene's germline CDR1 is MDHEN and CDR2 SYDVKM.

As concerns this clonotype: The germline gene is not matched at one end of the junction; a read error may be the cause. The chain carries TRBV7-9 and TRBJ1-5, with 8 nucleotides matching TRBD1. Germline-derived CDR1 and CDR2 are SEHNR and FQNEAQ (reference sequence). This CDR3 is built from 15 residues. CDR3 residues: CASSLGTGGSQPRHF. CDR3 coding DNA: TGTGCCAGCAGCCTAGGGACAGGAGGGAGTCAGCCCCGGCATTTT. The whole variable domain, filled in from reference TRBV7-9 and TRBJ1-5, reads DTGVSQNPRHKITKRGQNVTFRCDPISEHNRLYWYRQTLGQGPEFLTYFQNEAQLEKSRLLSDRFSAERPKGSFSTLEIQRTEQGDSAMYLCASSLGTGGSQPRHFGDGTRLSIL.

The chain links TRBV29-1 to TRBJ2-1; D is tentatively TRBD1 or TRBD2 (5 bases each). The better agreement between TRBJ2-7 and the DNA end casts doubt on the J call. The CDR3 extends over 13 amino acids. CDR1 SQVTM and CDR2 ANQGSEA come from the germline V gene. The CDR3 sequence is CSVGGASYNEQYF. CDR3 DNA sequence: TGCAGCGTTGGAGGGGCCTCCTACAATGAGCAGTACTTC.

V gene TRBV28 combines with J gene TRBJ2-7; D may be TRBD1 or TRBD2 (5 bases each). Germline V lookup: CDR1 MDHEN, CDR2 SYDVKM. Trimming removed 5 bases at V and 7 bases at J, with 18 bases between. This CDR3 spans 14 amino acids. DNA of the CDR3: TGTGCCAGCAGTACCGGGACCTCCAGCCAAGAGCAGTACTTC. As protein: CASSTGTSSQEQYF.

This clonotype has ten or more counts. This chain joins TRBV10-3 and TRBJ2-3, with 12 bases matching TRBD2. The CDR3 has 14 residues. The V gene end was trimmed by 10 bases and the J gene end by 4 bases; junction bases not matched to a gene: 6. The germline V gene encodes CDR1 ENHRY and CDR2 SYGVKD. The CDR3 nucleotides are TGTGCCACCTCTAGCGGGGGGGCCCCAGATACGCAGTATTTT. This encodes CATSSGGAPDTQYF.

This clonotype was picked up many times. V is TRBV3-1 and J is TRBJ1-2; no definite D call. Germline V gene sequence: CDR1 LGHDT, CDR2 YNNKEL (reference sequence). Between the trimmed V and J ends, which lost 5 bases and 3 bases, there was a span of 10 bases. The CDR3 totals 13 residues. The CDR3, as DNA: TGTGCCAGCAGCGCCGAAGGATACTATGGCTACACCTTC. It specifies CASSAEGYYGYTF.

This chain connects TRBV29-1 to TRBJ2-1; tentative D call: TRBD2 (6 bases). The germline gives CDR1 SQVTM, CDR2 ANQGSEA. Trimming removed 5 bases from V and 8 bases from J, with 10 bases in between. The CDR3 spans 11 residues. CDR3 sequence reads: CSVSSGDEQFF. In DNA form, the CDR3 reads TGCAGCGTTAGTTCGGGGGATGAGCAGTTCTTC.

Many counts were recorded for this clonotype. This chain joins TRBV5-1 and TRBJ2-4; tentatively, D is TRBD1 or TRBD2 (5 bases each). The germline CDR1 and CDR2 sequences are SGHRS and YFSETQ. V was clipped by 1 base and J by 2 bases, with 13 bases between them. This CDR3 comprises 16 residues. The CDR3 bases are TGCGCCAGCAGCTTGACCCCCCGGGACCCCAAAAACATTCAGTACTTC. Encoded protein: CASSLTPRDPKNIQYF.

This clonotype was detected only a few times. A much larger clone is a single base away; this may be a read error. The rearrangement links TRBV15 to TRBJ2-7; D not resolved. The CDR3 covers 15 residues. CDR1 and CDR2 from the germline V gene are LNHNV and YYDKDF (reference sequence). The CDR3 protein is CAASRDRGRDYEQYF. CDR3 sequence (DNA): TGTGCCGCCAGCAGAGATCGCGGCCGAGACTACGAGCAGTACTTC.

This clonotype was detected only a few times. The chain joins TRBV4-3 to TRBJ2-2; no clear D gene. Germline V gene sequence: CDR1 LGHNA, CDR2 YSLEER. Trimming cost V 0 bases and J 4 bases, with 9 bases left between them. This CDR3 spans 15 amino acids. CDR3 in amino acids: CASSQEVSGTGELFF. CDR3 bases: TGCGCCAGCAGCCAAGAAGTGTCGGGCACCGGGGAGCTGTTTTTT.

This clonotype was seen many times. The rearrangement links TRBV12-3 or TRBV12-4 to TRBJ2-1, with 8 bases matching TRBD2. Trimming at V came to 1 base and at J to 6 bases, leaving 8 bases not matched to a gene. The CDR3 length is 16 residues. For the CDR3, the DNA is TGTGCCAGCAGTTTAGGATTGCGGGGGGTCTCCAATGAGCAGTTCTTC. Encoded protein: CASSLGLRGVSNEQFF.

Points on this clonotype: Just one base apart from a much larger clone, this may be a read error. The chain couples TRBV12-3 or TRBV12-4 to TRBJ2-1, with 11 positions matching TRBD2. CDR3 size: 18 residues. The V segment lost 4 bases and the J segment 5 bases; nucleotides outside the gene matches: 13. CDR3 amino acids: CASSSIYDSGGVHNEQFF. CDR3 DNA sequence: TGTGCCAGCAGTTCGATTTACGATAGCGGGGGGGTCCACAATGAGCAGTTCTTC.

This clonotype has only one observation. The gene calls are TRBV7-2 and TRBJ2-4; D might be TRBD2 (5 bases). The end of the DNA aligns better with TRBJ2-7, so the J call may be wrong. Germline V gene data show CDR1 as SGHTA and CDR2 as FQGNSA. CDR3 size: 14 residues. The CDR3, as DNA: TGTGCCAGCACCCCGGTCACCGGGATTGTCGAGCAGTACTTC. Protein sequence: CASTPVTGIVEQYF.

V and J are TRBV30 and TRBJ2-7, with D tentatively TRBD1 (6 bases). V dropped 3 bases and J dropped 4 bases, with 13 bases sitting between them. The CDR3 loop spans 13 amino acids. Germline V lookup: CDR1 GTSNPN, CDR2 SVGIG (reference sequence). The CDR3 nucleotides read TGTGCCTGGAGCCTAGGGGGACAATACGAGCAGTACTTC. Its translation is CAWSLGGQYEQYF.

Notes on this clonotype: At one end the junction does not follow the germline gene, possibly because of a read error. This sequence joins TRBV6-5 and TRBJ2-2; D might be TRBD2 (6 bases). The CDR3 covers 15 residues. Germline V gene sequence: CDR1 MNHEY, CDR2 SVGAGI. CDR3 residues: CASSAPAGITGGLFF. The CDR3 region has the DNA TGTGCCAGCAGTGCCCCGGCGGGGATCACCGGGGGGCTGTTTTTT.

The chain couples TRBV7-2 to TRBJ2-3; D may correspond to TRBD1 or TRBD2 (5 bases each). This CDR3 is 16 amino acids long. Germline loops: CDR1 SGHTA, CDR2 FQGNSA. V shed 6 bases and J shed 2 bases, with 18 bases lying between them. CDR3 nucleotide sequence: TGTGCCAGCAGTTCTCAGGGCGGGTTGGCCACAGATACGCAGTATTTT. Amino acid sequence: CASSSQGGLATDTQYF.

This clonotype was observed many times. V is TRBV7-8 and J is TRBJ2-1, with TRBD2 matching 10 bases. CDR3 length: 15 amino acids. With 5 bases clipped from V and 9 bases from J, the junction kept 10 bases outside the gene matches. CDR1 is SGHVS, CDR2 FQNEAQ, per germline. CDR3 coding DNA: TGTGCCAGCAGCCGGAGTGGTACTAGCGGGACTGAGCAGTTCTTC. Amino acid sequence: CASSRSGTSGTEQFF.

The rearrangement links TRBV7-3 to TRBJ2-5; D is unclear. Deletions cut 5 bases from V and 4 bases from J, with 11 bases between. The CDR3 totals 13 residues. Germline-derived CDR1 and CDR2 are SGHTA and FQGTGA. The CDR3: CASSPVRAETQYF. In DNA form, the CDR3 reads TGTGCCAGCAGCCCGGTTCGGGCAGAGACCCAGTACTTC.

This clonotype was seen ten or more times. This sequence joins TRBV6-6 and TRBJ1-5, with 9 bases matching TRBD1. V gave up 11 bases and J gave up 4 bases; unmatched junction bases: 15. The CDR3 runs 16 residues. Germline V gene lookup returns CDR1 MNHNY and CDR2 SVGAGI (reference sequence). CDR3 amino acids: CAGRDRASCINQPQHF. The CDR3 DNA reads as TGTGCCGGCCGGGACAGGGCTAGTTGTATTAATCAGCCCCAGCATTTT.

This clonotype was found many times. The chain has TRBV19 and TRBJ2-7; no clear D. This CDR3 spans 13 amino acids. Trimming stripped 6 bases from V and 0 bases from J, with 9 bases between. Per germline, CDR1 LNHDA and CDR2 SQIVND (reference sequence). The CDR3 sequence: CASRLSSSYEQYF. The CDR3 DNA reads TGTGCCAGTAGGTTGTCCAGCTCCTACGAGCAGTACTTC.

About this clonotype itself: A much larger clone differs by one base, so this may be a read error. This chain connects TRBV7-2 to TRBJ2-1; 8 bases align to TRBD2. The assigned J gene may be wrong: the sequence end matches TRBJ2-7 better. CDR1 and CDR2 (germline): SGHTA, FQGNSA. The CDR3 runs 17 residues. The chain's CDR3 is CASSLRGGPSSYNEQYF. DNA of the CDR3: TGTGCCAGCAGCTTACGGGGGGGACCCAGCTCCTACAATGAGCAGTACTTC.